These 17 T cell receptor beta chains came from one sample sequenced in a study of human versus mouse CDR3 diversity and MHC coevolution. TCRdb's copy holds only in-frame clones and misses some; the assay was immunoSEQ multiplex PCR. The repertoire holds about 83,000 clones, around 90% seen once, with 0.15% in the top ten. Sequenced input: naive CD4+ T cells from blood. Subset denoted: CD45RO-negative CD62L-positive naive CD4 T cells. The receptor set was obtained from a person aged 25 to 69 in good health.

The CDR3 spells CASSQITAGTGSYEQYF. The CDR3 nucleotides read TGCGCCAGCAGCCAAATAACTGCCGGGACAGGGAGTTACGAGCAGTACTTC. The chain recombines TRBV4-1 with TRBJ2-7; TRBD1 aligns across 9 bases. The J segment lost 4 bases and the V segment lost 2 bases, leaving 12 bases of the junction unmatched. Per germline, CDR1 MGHRA and CDR2 YSYEKL. The CDR3 spans 17 residues.

The V gene is TRBV6-5, the J gene TRBJ1-2, with 9 bases fitting TRBD1. The CDR3 length is 13 residues. The V and J ends lost 5 bases and 9 bases, in that order; junction bases with no gene match: 7. Germline assignment: CDR1 MNHEY and CDR2 SVGAGI. The CDR3 nucleotides read TGTGCCAGCAGTGATCCGGGACAGGGCCGCTACACCTTC. This gives the protein CASSDPGQGRYTF.

The V call is TRBV10-3, the J call TRBJ2-5; D is ambiguous. CDR3 length: 13 residues. Trimming took 6 bases from V and 1 from J, leaving 9 bases between them. CDR1 is ENHRY, CDR2 SYGVKD, per germline. The CDR3 DNA reads as TGTGCCATCAGCGCGCGAAGCCAAGAGACCCAGTACTTC. This encodes CAISARSQETQYF.

The rearrangement joins TRBV7-9 to TRBJ2-7, with TRBD1 as a possible D gene (8 bases). V lost 1 base and J lost 4, with 14 bases in between. This CDR3 is 15 amino acids long. Germline values: CDR1 SEHNR, CDR2 FQNEAQ (reference sequence). The CDR3 protein is CASSLGGQGGYEQYF. The CDR3 DNA reads TGTGCCAGCAGCTTAGGAGGACAGGGAGGGTACGAGCAGTACTTC.

CDR3 in amino acids: CASSQPPGNAGSPLHF. The CDR3 DNA reads TGCGCCAGCAGCCAACCGCCCGGGAATGCTGGTTCACCCCTCCACTTT. The chain has TRBV4-1 and TRBJ1-6, with unresolved D. This CDR3 region has 16 residues. In germline, CDR1 is MGHRA, CDR2 YSYEKL. Trimming cost V 2 bases and J 9 bases, with 17 bases left between them.

This rearrangement joins TRBV2 to TRBJ1-5; 7 bases are a match to TRBD1. The V segment lost 4 bases and the J segment 1 base; nucleotides outside the gene matches: 10. Germline CDR1 SNHLY, CDR2 FYNNEI. This CDR3 region has 17 residues. The CDR3 DNA sequence: TGTGCCAGCAGTGTGGGAAGTGCGGGACAGAGCAATCAGCCCCAGCATTTT. Translated: CASSVGSAGQSNQPQHF.

CDR3 region: CASSFLAGKTNTGELFF. CDR3 DNA: TGTGCCAGCAGTTTCCTAGCGGGGAAGACGAACACCGGGGAGCTGTTTTTT. The rearrangement joins TRBV27 to TRBJ2-2; TRBD2 matches 9 bases. V lost 3 bases to trimming and J lost 0 bases; unmatched junction nucleotides: 5. Germline lookup yields CDR1 MNHEY and CDR2 SMNVEV (reference sequence). CDR3 size: 17 residues.

The chain carries TRBV11-2 and TRBJ2-4; 8 bases fit TRBD2. Trimming at V came to 3 bases and at J to 0 bases, leaving 4 bases not matched to a gene. This CDR3 comprises 16 residues. Germline V gives CDR1 SGHAT, CDR2 FQNNGV. The CDR3, as DNA: TGTGCCAGCAGCTTCCTAGCGGGCCTAGCCAAAAACATTCAGTACTTC. It encodes CASSFLAGLAKNIQYF.

The chain carries TRBV6-5 and TRBJ2-7; D possibly corresponds to TRBD2 (6 bases). Trimming pared 5 bases from V and 5 bases from J, leaving 19 bases between. This CDR3 has 15 amino acids. In germline, CDR1 is MNHEY, CDR2 SVGAGI. The CDR3, as DNA: TGTGCCAGCAGTGCGGGACCTCCCTGGCTCCACGAGCAGTACTTC. Amino acid sequence: CASSAGPPWLHEQYF.

The chain employs TRBV28 and TRBJ1-2; D ambiguous. V lost 4 bases, J lost 1 base, and 10 bases lay in between. Germline values: CDR1 MDHEN, CDR2 SYDVKM. The CDR3 loop spans 14 amino acids. CDR3 nucleotides: TGTGCCAGCAGTTCAGTGGCGGTTAACTATGGCTACACCTTC. Translation gives CASSSVAVNYGYTF.

This chain joins TRBV10-1 and TRBJ2-1, with unresolved D. Looked up from germline, CDR1 is WNHNN and CDR2 is SYGVQD (reference sequence). The CDR3 contains 12 residues. V was trimmed by 1 base and J by 7 bases, leaving 5 bases between them. The CDR3: CASSELRNEQFF. The CDR3 DNA is TGCGCCAGCAGTGAGTTGCGAAATGAGCAGTTCTTC.

V usage is TRBV5-6 and J usage is TRBJ2-7, with 8 bases aligning to TRBD1. This CDR3 is built from 14 residues. V gave up 2 bases and J gave up 3 bases; unmatched junction bases: 4. Germline CDR1 and CDR2: SGHDT and YYEEEE. For the CDR3, the DNA is TGTGCCAGCAGCTTCAGACAGGGGTACTACGAGCAGTACTTC. Amino acid sequence: CASSFRQGYYEQYF.

The chain couples TRBV10-3 to TRBJ2-3; TRBD2 aligns across 7 bases. V lost 11 bases, J lost 0 bases, and 8 bases stayed unmatched. The CDR3 is made up of 14 amino acids. CDR1 is ENHRY and CDR2 is SYGVKD in the germline V gene. CDR3 in DNA: TGTGCCGGTTTCGGGAGGAATAGCACAGATACGCAGTATTTT. Encoded protein: CAGFGRNSTDTQYF.

The chain links TRBV2 to TRBJ1-5; possibly TRBD1 for D (5 bases). Germline loops: CDR1 SNHLY, CDR2 FYNNEI. This CDR3 has 14 residues. V was shortened by 3 bases and J by 7 bases, with 13 bases between the two germline ends. The CDR3 spells CASSDDGGGQPQHF. CDR3 DNA sequence: TGTGCCAGCAGTGATGATGGGGGGGGACAGCCCCAGCATTTT.

This chain uses TRBV27 with TRBJ2-5; 7 bases map to TRBD1. The germline V gene encodes CDR1 MNHEY and CDR2 SMNVEV (reference sequence). The ends lost 2 bases at V and 7 bases at J; junction bases unmatched: 19. The length of the CDR3 is 18 residues. CDR3: CASSLRPPGQSGPRTQYF. The CDR3, as DNA: TGTGCCAGCAGTTTACGGCCCCCGGGACAGAGCGGCCCCAGGACCCAGTACTTC.

This clone came up once. The V and J genes are TRBV28 and TRBJ2-7, with D possibly TRBD1 on 7 matching bases. The CDR3 totals 20 residues. The germline gives CDR1 MDHEN, CDR2 SYDVKM. Deletions cut 5 bases from V and 0 bases from J, with 29 bases between. CDR3 loop: CASSPADRDSWTTISYEQYF. The CDR3 nucleotides read TGTGCCAGCAGTCCCGCAGACAGGGACTCATGGACTACCATCTCCTACGAGCAGTACTTC. Combining the CDR3 with reference TRBV28 and TRBJ2-7 gives the whole variable domain DVKVTQSSRYLVKRTGEKVFLECVQDMDHENMFWYRQDPGLGLRLIYFSYDVKMKEKGDIPEGYSVSREKKERFSLILESASTNQTSMYLCASSPADRDSWTTISYEQYFGPGTRLTVT.

This chain joins TRBV6-6 and TRBJ1-6, with D tentatively TRBD1 (6 bases). This CDR3 is 15 amino acids long. Trimming cost V 0 bases and J 8 bases, with 11 bases left between them. The germline CDR1 and CDR2 sequences are MNHNY and SVGAGI (reference sequence). DNA of the CDR3: TGTGCCAGCAGTTACTCGCGGACAGCTGATTCACCCCTCCACTTT. It yields the protein CASSYSRTADSPLHF.